This T cell receptor (beta chain) comes out of a study of shared clonotypes between healthy human individuals. Background on the study: The study used three CD4 naive, three CD4 memory, two CD8 naive and one CD8 memory plate per donor.

This CDR3 is 15 amino acids long. CDR1 is KGHSH and CDR2 is LQKENI in the germline V gene. V dropped 3 bases and J dropped 0 bases, with 9 bases sitting between them. Regarding the study as a whole: Represented diversity (both genetic and exposure-history) was limited by the small number of donors. Only blood underwent sampling, and tissue repertoires likely differ. Generation probability values for non-shared clonotypes were lower than those for clonotypes shared by all four donors.

TCRdb's copy holds only in-frame clones and misses some; the assay was immunoSEQ multiplex PCR. The repertoire holds some 1,600,000 clones, with 95% to 99% as singletons. On this clone itself: Its antigen is unknown.

The receptor was derived from a man aged 30-40 years in good health. The gene calls are TRBV18 and TRBJ1-5; a weak D match, TRBD1 (5 bases). Sequencing used naive CD4+ T cells sorted from blood. Subset specified: CD45RA+ positively selected. CDR3 amino acids: CASSPTENSNQPQHF. As DNA, the CDR3 is TGTGCCAGCTCACCGACAGAAAATAGCAATCAGCCCCAGCATTTT. The full variable domain, completed using reference TRBV18 and TRBJ1-5, is NAGVMQNPRHLVRRRGQEARLRCSPMKGHSHVYWYRQLPEEGLKFMVYLQKENIIDESGMPKERFSAEFPKEGPSILRIQQVVRGDSAAYFCASSPTENSNQPQHFGDGTRLSIL.